This T cell receptor (beta chain) was recorded in a study of blood T cell repertoires in COVID-19. Across the whole study: PBMCs, B-cell-depleted T cells, or T cells provided the cDNA or gDNA that made up the material.

Under the authors' procedure: Reference gene primer amplification yielded estimated nucleated cell counts. Assay: immunoSEQ multiplex PCR; the TCRdb copy retains only in-frame clones and omits some. Clonal size and the V and J genes are those of that table, whereas D and trimming came from the DNA. This sample yields about 250,000 clones, of which about 82% are seen a single time; around 5.5% belongs to the top ten. The junction had 9 bases not matched to a gene; V was cut back by 6 bases and J by 0 bases. This CDR3 is 18 amino acids long. Germline CDR1 and CDR2: SNHLY and FYNNEI. J is TRBJ2-3 and V is TRBV2, with TRBD2 matching 13 bases. The source of this sequence is a man aged 50 to 59 with COVID-19, enrolled during active disease. The sample consisted of peripheral blood. The CDR3 loop reads CASRVLAGGLTSTDTQYF. CDR3 bases: TGTGCCAGCAGGGTACTAGCGGGGGGGCTTACTAGCACAGATACGCAGTATTTT.